Below are 10 T cell receptor beta chains sequenced from a single sample in a study of T cell clonality in common variable immunodeficiency. Findings of the study overall: Fewer deletions and N-nucleotide insertions were reportedly seen in common variable immunodeficiency TCR beta sequences.

Method: immunoSEQ multiplex PCR; TCRdb's copy keeps in-frame clones and lacks some. The profile covers around 25,000 clones, none occurring a single time. What these receptors recognize is not known. Specimen: peripheral blood mononuclear cells. The source of these receptors is a human donor with common variable immunodeficiency.

This clone has at least ten counts. The read comes to an end 3 residues before the CDR3 does, leaving the germline J gene to fill in the end. The chain links TRBV7-3 to TRBJ2-1; perhaps TRBD1 as D (6 bases). The ends were cut back, 5 bases at V and 7 bases at J, with 18 bases in the middle. From germline, CDR1 is SGHTA and CDR2 FQGTGA. This CDR3 has 15 amino acids. CDR3 bases read: TGTGCCAGCAGCAGAACCCCGACAGGCTTAAATGAG. It translates to CASSRTPTGLNE. The CDR3, in full, reads CASSRTPTGLNEQFF.

There are many counts of this clone. The CDR3 end lies 3 residues beyond the end of the read and is filled in from the germline J gene. The rearrangement links TRBV30 to TRBJ1-2; D might be TRBD1 (6 bases). The CDR3 is 13 amino acids. The V and J ends lost 2 bases and 7 bases respectively, with 14 bases between them. Germline-derived CDR1 and CDR2 are GTSNPN and SVGIG (reference sequence). The CDR3 sequence: CAWSPRTDGGYTF. The CDR3 DNA, read in part, is TGTGCCTGGAGTCCTCGGACAGATGGTGGC. The full variable domain, its missing parts supplied by reference TRBV30 and TRBJ1-2, is SQTIHQWPATLVQPVGSPLSLECTVEGTSNPNLYWYRQAAGRGLQLLFYSVGIGQISSEVPQNLSASRPQDRQFILSSKKLLLSDSGFYLCAWSPRTDGGYTFGSGTRLTVV.

This clone was found a few times. The CDR3 end is not reached by the read, which stops 3 residues before it; the germline J gene fills it in. The chain joins TRBV6-2 or TRBV6-3 to TRBJ1-2; 9 bases agree with TRBD1. The CDR3 totals 15 residues. Germline V CDR1 and CDR2: MNHEY, SVGEGT. The sequenced part of the CDR3 DNA is TGTGCCAGCAGTAACCTGCACGGGACAGGGAAGAGG. Its protein is CASSNLHGTGKR. The complete CDR3 sequence is CASSNLHGTGKRYTF.

This clone has at least ten counts. The CDR3 is cut off 3 residues early in the read; its end comes from the germline J gene. V gene TRBV19 combines with J gene TRBJ1-1; D call uncertain. Per germline, CDR1 LNHDA and CDR2 SQIVND (reference sequence). Deletions cut 2 bases from V and 3 bases from J, with 10 bases between. The CDR3 has 14 residues. The CDR3 spells CASSIQAWDTEAFF. The CDR3 bases that were read are TGTGCCAGTAGTATACAGGCCTGGGACACTGAA.

As for this clone: The read gets to within 3 residues of the CDR3 end, and the germline J gene fills in the rest. The rearrangement joins TRBV6-4 to TRBJ2-7; D ambiguous. Germline V gives CDR1 MRHNA, CDR2 SNTAGT. The CDR3 spans 15 residues. The V end was cut by 0 bases, the J end by 4 bases, with 13 bases between. CDR3 residues: CASSDSSGNSYEQYF. The sequenced CDR3 bases are TGTGCCAGCAGTGACTCCTCAGGTAATTCGTACGAG.

This clone was picked up many times. The sequenced fragment ends 3 residues before the CDR3 boundary, so the rest is inferred from the germline J gene. The chain is built from TRBV6-2 or TRBV6-3 and TRBJ2-2; weak D call: TRBD1 (5 bases). Germline CDR1 reads MNHEY; CDR2 reads SVGEGT. CDR3 length: 15 amino acids. The V gene lost 6 bases and the J gene lost 4 bases, with 15 bases spanning the gap. This CDR3 is CASRNDRTTTGELFF. CDR3 DNA (partial): TGTGCCAGCAGAAATGACAGAACTACCACCGGGGAG.

This clone was detected ten times or more. The read gets to within 3 residues of the CDR3 end, and the germline J gene fills in the rest. The rearrangement uses TRBV5-1 and TRBJ2-5, with 10 bases identical to TRBD2. Germline V gene lookup returns CDR1 SGHRS and CDR2 YFSETQ. The trim removed 2 bases at V and 2 bases at J, leaving 3 bases unmatched. The CDR3 extends over 15 amino acids. The chain's CDR3 is CASSFSGGPQETQYF. The DNA read from the CDR3 is TGCGCCAGCAGCTTTAGCGGGGGGCCACAAGAGACC.

This clone was seen repeatedly, ten times or more. Coverage ceases 3 residues before the CDR3 finishes, and the germline J gene fills in the end. This chain uses TRBV12-3 or TRBV12-4 with TRBJ2-1; TRBD2 matches at 9 bases. This CDR3 has 16 amino acids. The trim removed 6 bases at V and 5 bases at J, leaving 11 bases unmatched. This CDR3 reads CASRPRASGTNNEQFF. The covered CDR3 bases are TGTGCCAGCAGACCACGAGCTAGCGGGACCAACAATGAG.

This clone has more than one count but fewer than ten. The CDR3 end is not reached by the read, which stops 3 residues before it; the germline J gene fills it in. The chain links TRBV7-2 to TRBJ2-5; a weak D match, TRBD1 (6 bases). The CDR3 consists of 14 residues. Germline values: CDR1 SGHTA, CDR2 FQGNSA. V was trimmed by 3 bases and J by 3 bases, leaving 11 bases between them. CDR3 loop: CASSFTGQKETQYF. Partial CDR3 DNA: TGTGCCAGCAGCTTTACAGGACAGAAAGAGACC.

This clone was observed a few times. The DNA ends 3 residues before the CDR3 does, and the rest of the CDR3 is filled in from the germline J gene. This sequence joins TRBV5-4 and TRBJ2-7; 8 positions match TRBD2. The junction had 2 bases not matched to a gene; V was cut back by 0 bases and J by 0 bases. The CDR3 loop spans 15 amino acids. The germline V gene has CDR1 SGHNT and CDR2 YYREEE (reference sequence). The part of the CDR3 DNA that was read is TGTGCCAGCAGCTTGGGACGGGGGGGCTCCTACGAG. Its protein is CASSLGRGGSYE. The entire CDR3 protein reads CASSLGRGGSYEQYF.